Listed here are 17 T cell receptor beta chains from one sample, sequenced in a study of vaccination and CD4 T cells after COVID-19. The assay that was used to sequence DNA from cultured CD4+ T cells was the Oncomine TCR Beta short-read assay. One entry per CDR3 protein results from TCRdb running MiXCR on the PCR reads. The data hold nearly 20,000 distinct CDR3 sequences, with around 83% observed a single time. Treatment noted: roughly 10-day PBMC culture with coronavirus spike peptide pools or control peptides (ViraFEST assay). Antigen specificity for these receptors is unknown. The sample in question was CD4+ T cells from blood, cultured in vitro, obtained after SARS-CoV-2 vaccination. The receptors here all came from a human donor who received a COVID-19 vaccine.

V usage is TRBV11-2 and J usage is TRBJ1-2, with D perhaps matching TRBD1 (5 bases). V was cut by 5 bases and J by 4 bases, with 20 bases left in between. The CDR3 covers 16 residues. CDR1 and CDR2 (germline): SGHAT, FQNNGV. CDR3 in amino acids: CASSQPGPRVGYGYTF. The CDR3 nucleotides read TGTGCCAGCAGCCAACCTGGTCCCAGGGTGGGCTATGGCTACACCTTC.

V usage is TRBV19 and J usage is TRBJ1-5; the match to TRBD1 covers 12 bases. The junction had 13 bases not matched to a gene; V was cut back by 2 bases and J by 8 bases. This CDR3 contains 18 residues. Germline CDR1 is LNHDA and CDR2 is SQIVND (reference sequence). This chain's CDR3 is CASSIRATGQGAEEPQHF. In DNA, the CDR3 is TGTGCCAGTAGTATAAGGGCAACGGGACAGGGGGCGGAGGAGCCCCAGCATTTT.

J is TRBJ1-4 and V is TRBV5-1, with a tentative D call TRBD1 (5 bases). V was pared by 4 bases and J by 6 bases, with 19 bases between. CDR3 length equals 16 residues. Germline assignment: CDR1 SGHRS and CDR2 YFSETQ. This CDR3 reads CASSPLGGAVDEKLFF. The DNA for the CDR3 is TGCGCCAGCAGCCCCCTGGGTGGGGCGGTAGATGAAAAACTGTTTTTT.

This sequence joins TRBV7-9 and TRBJ2-7, with D tentatively TRBD1 or TRBD2 (5 bases each). This CDR3 has 13 residues. Germline CDR1 reads SEHNR; CDR2 reads FQNEAQ (reference sequence). Deletions cut 8 bases from V and 2 bases from J, with 13 bases between. The CDR3, as DNA: TGTGCCAGCGTCTTGGGACCTCCCTACGAGCAGTACTTC. Protein product: CASVLGPPYEQYF.

V gene TRBV10-3 combines with J gene TRBJ1-5, with TRBD1 identical over 12 bases. CDR3 length: 16 residues. Germline V gives CDR1 ENHRY, CDR2 SYGVKD. The junction had 9 bases not matched to a gene; V was cut back by 5 bases and J by 7 bases. CDR3 nucleotides: TGTGCCATCAGTCGAGACGGGACAGGGGGCGGACAGCCCCAGCATTTT. It codes for CAISRDGTGGGQPQHF.

V is TRBV24-1 and J is TRBJ2-2; D unclear. CDR3 length: 15 amino acids. Germline loops: CDR1 KGHDR, CDR2 SFDVKD. V gave up 6 bases and J gave up 6 bases, with 16 bases separating them. The CDR3 here is CATSTSTYRSGELFF. The CDR3 bases are TGTGCCACCAGTACCTCGACATATAGGTCCGGGGAGCTGTTTTTT.

The chain has TRBV20-1 and TRBJ2-5; 8 positions match TRBD2. The CDR3 totals 14 residues. V trimming: 1 base; J trimming: 5 bases; junction bases outside the gene matches: 6. CDR1 is DFQATT and CDR2 is SNEGSKA in the germline V gene (reference sequence). CDR3 amino acids: CSARVSGVGETQYF. Here the CDR3 DNA reads TGCAGTGCTAGAGTTAGCGGGGTTGGGGAGACCCAGTACTTC.

J is TRBJ1-3 and V is TRBV10-3; the D is unclear. The CDR3 length is 19 residues. Per the germline V gene, CDR1 is ENHRY and CDR2 is SYGVKD. Trimming cost V 7 bases and J 1 base, with 26 bases left between them. The CDR3: CAIMLGSLWADQSGNTIYF. In DNA form, the CDR3 reads TGTGCCATCATGCTGGGTAGCCTTTGGGCAGACCAATCTGGAAACACCATATATTTT.

This clonotype is labeled medium-sized. The rearrangement joins TRBV10-1 to TRBJ1-1; D gene uncertain. The CDR3 extends over 13 amino acids. V dropped 4 bases and J dropped 1 base, with 7 bases sitting between them. The germline gives CDR1 WNHNN, CDR2 SYGVQD (reference sequence). The CDR3: CASSVGKNTEAFF. The CDR3 DNA follows: TGCGCCAGCAGTGTTGGGAAGAACACTGAAGCTTTCTTT.

The rearrangement uses TRBV6-1 and TRBJ1-2; 8 nucleotides align to TRBD1. There are 13 residues in the CDR3. In germline, CDR1 is MNHNS, CDR2 SASEGT. V lost 6 bases and J lost 6; bases outside the gene matches: 6. The CDR3 protein is CASSRGQEHGYTF. The CDR3 DNA reads as TGTGCCAGCAGCCGGGGACAGGAACATGGCTACACCTTC.

In its sample, this clonotype was seen once. V and J are TRBV25-1 and TRBJ2-5; TRBD1 is a possible D gene (6 bases). V was shortened by 6 bases and J by 5 bases, with 19 bases between the two germline ends. The germline CDR1 and CDR2 sequences are MGHDK and SYGVNS. The CDR3 extends over 15 amino acids. CDR3 in amino acids: CASSEGQGLGETQYF. The CDR3 DNA is TGTGCCAGCAGCGAGGGGCAGGGGCTAGGGGAGACCCAGTACTTC. Filled out from reference TRBV25-1 and TRBJ2-5, the complete variable domain reads EADIYQTPRYLVIGTGKKITLECSQTMGHDKMYWYQQDPGMELHLIHYSYGVNSTEKGDLSSESTVSRIRTEHFPLTLESARPSHTSQYLCASSEGQGLGETQYFGPGTRLLVL.

V gene TRBV20-1 combines with J gene TRBJ2-1, with 8 bases that match TRBD2. The CDR3 consists of 13 residues. Germline trimming cut 7 bases from V and 5 bases from J; bases unmatched to any gene: 7. Germline-derived CDR1 and CDR2 are DFQATT and SNEGSKA (reference sequence). This chain's CDR3 is CSGQRGKNNEQFF. The CDR3 coding sequence is TGCAGTGGACAGCGGGGGAAAAACAATGAGCAGTTCTTC.

J is TRBJ1-2 and V is TRBV6-5; TRBD1 aligns across 10 bases. CDR1 and CDR2 from the germline V gene are MNHEY and SVGAGI. The CDR3 is 13 amino acids. V shed 2 bases, J shed 13 bases, and the junction held 7 bases outside the gene matches. The CDR3 here is CASSYGTGASCTF. The CDR3 DNA is TGTGCCAGCAGTTACGGGACAGGGGCGTCTTGCACCTTC.

The chain uses TRBV29-1 and TRBJ1-1; no firm D call. The CDR3 consists of 13 residues. Trimming took off 4 bases at V and 2 bases at J, with 11 bases between the two ends. Germline loops: CDR1 SQVTM, CDR2 ANQGSEA. CDR3 bases: TGCAGCGTTGCGGCAGAGGTCAACACTGAAGCTTTCTTT. Protein: CSVAAEVNTEAFF.

This clonotype appeared a single time. The genes are TRBV19 and TRBJ2-7; possible D gene TRBD1, 6 bases. The CDR3 spans 14 residues. The germline V and J ends were trimmed by 3 bases and 6 bases, with 15 bases remaining between them. Germline V gene sequence: CDR1 LNHDA, CDR2 SQIVND (reference sequence). The CDR3 DNA is TGTGCCAGTAGTATCAGCCAGGGGTACTCCGAGCAGTACTTC. It translates to CASSISQGYSEQYF.

The CDR3 loop reads CASKAGRGSWYTF. CDR3 DNA: TGTGCCAGCAAGGCAGGGCGAGGGTCCTGGTACACCTTC. This chain joins TRBV2 and TRBJ1-2, with a weak D call TRBD1 (5 bases). CDR1 is SNHLY and CDR2 is FYNNEI in the germline V gene. V gave up 7 bases and J gave up 11 bases, with 20 bases separating them. CDR3 length: 13 amino acids.

V usage is TRBV5-1 and J usage is TRBJ2-3, with D unclear. In germline, CDR1 is SGHRS, CDR2 YFSETQ. The CDR3 has 17 residues. Trimming took 0 bases from V and 1 from J, leaving 15 bases between them. The CDR3 loop is CASSLGRAPGRTDTQYF. In DNA form, the CDR3 reads TGCGCCAGCAGCTTGGGAAGGGCCCCTGGGCGCACAGATACGCAGTATTTT.